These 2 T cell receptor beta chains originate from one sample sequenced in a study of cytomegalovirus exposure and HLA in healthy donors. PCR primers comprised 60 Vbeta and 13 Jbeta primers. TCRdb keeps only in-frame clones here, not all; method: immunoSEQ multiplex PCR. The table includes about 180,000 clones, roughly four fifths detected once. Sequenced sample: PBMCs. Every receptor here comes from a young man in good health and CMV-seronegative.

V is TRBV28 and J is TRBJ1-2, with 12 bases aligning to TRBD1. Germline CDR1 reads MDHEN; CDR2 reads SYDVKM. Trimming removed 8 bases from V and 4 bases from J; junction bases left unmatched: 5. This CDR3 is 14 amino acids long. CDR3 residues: CASWGQGAFYGYTF. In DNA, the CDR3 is TGTGCCAGCTGGGGACAGGGGGCATTCTATGGCTACACCTTC.

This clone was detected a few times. The CDR3 is CASSLRGQLISGANVLTF. CDR3 DNA sequence: TGTGCCAGCAGCTTACGGGGACAGCTTATCTCTGGGGCCAACGTCCTGACTTTC. The chain joins TRBV7-8 to TRBJ2-6, with 7 bases matching TRBD1. With V trimmed by 2 bases and J by 0 bases, 7 bases remained unmatched. Germline V lookup: CDR1 SGHVS, CDR2 FQNEAQ. The CDR3 contains 18 residues.